The entry below gives a single TCR beta chain sequence along with its context. Its target is not known. These data come from a study of T-cell memory formation after mild COVID-19. TCRdb re-derived calls from the 5' RACE reads in MiXCR, one entry per CDR3 protein. The repertoire consists of around 420,000 distinct CDR3 sequences, with roughly 26% occurring once and the leading ten covering around 9%. Whole-study results and caveats: Mostly located in CM and EM were contracting CD4+ clones, with contracting CD8+ clones located in EMRA.

CDR1 and CDR2 (germline): SGHRS, YFSETQ. Trimming cost V 3 bases and J 5 bases; bases outside gene matches: 10. CDR3 size: 18 residues. Material for sequencing was PBMCs or a T cell subset sorted from them (not recorded which). This chain joins TRBV5-1 and TRBJ2-1; 14 positions agree with TRBD2. The source is an adult woman who had mild COVID-19 (a few samples of this study predate the infection). Cell type and time point are not known. In nucleotides, the CDR3 is TGCGCCAGCAGCTGGACTAGCGGGGGGCAGTTCTTCCACAATGAGCAGTTCTTC. Translation: CASSWTSGGQFFHNEQFF.